This entry lists 17 T cell receptor beta chains sequenced from one sample in a study of shared T cell receptors in the human thymus. Here immunoSEQ multiplex PCR was the method, and the copy in TCRdb shows in-frame clones only, minus some. This table holds over 350,000 clones, 95% found once. Sequencing was carried out using thymocytes. These TCRs come from a human donor.

V usage is TRBV10-3 and J usage is TRBJ2-7, with 10 positions matching TRBD1. After removal of 0 bases from V and 3 bases from J, the junction contained 5 bases not matched to a gene. There are 16 residues in the CDR3. CDR1 and CDR2 from the germline V gene are ENHRY and SYGVKD. As DNA, the CDR3 is TGTGCCATCAGTGAGTCTATCCGGGACAGGGGCTACGAGCAGTACTTC. This sequence encodes CAISESIRDRGYEQYF.

J is TRBJ1-3 and V is TRBV27; D is unresolved. The CDR3 sequence is 15 residues long. Trimming removed 3 bases from V and 1 base from J, with 10 bases in between. CDR1 and CDR2 (germline): MNHEY, SMNVEV (reference sequence). CDR3 DNA: TGTGCCAGCAGTTTCGATGGCCGATCTGGAAACACCATATATTTT. It codes for CASSFDGRSGNTIYF.

The rearrangement uses TRBV11-2 and TRBJ2-4; 7 bases map to TRBD2. J gave up 1 base and V 3 bases, and 3 bases lay outside the gene matches. Germline CDR1 and CDR2: SGHAT and FQNNGV. This CDR3 is 15 amino acids long. Here the CDR3 reads CASSLLAVAKNIQYF. Here the CDR3 DNA reads TGTGCCAGCAGCTTGCTAGCGGTGGCCAAAAACATTCAGTACTTC.

The chain uses TRBV6-1 and TRBJ1-5, with unresolved D. CDR1 and CDR2 from the germline V gene are MNHNS and SASEGT. Trimming took off 1 base at V and 7 bases at J, with 2 bases between the two ends. The CDR3 totals 11 residues. CDR3 sequence: CASSEGQPQHF. CDR3 coding DNA: TGTGCCAGCAGTGAAGGACAGCCCCAGCATTTT.

Only one count was recorded for this clone. The rearrangement joins TRBV4-1 to TRBJ1-3; the D gene is possibly TRBD1 (5 bases). Germline values: CDR1 MGHRA, CDR2 YSYEKL. The CDR3 extends over 17 amino acids. Deletions cut 4 bases from V and 6 bases from J, with 22 bases between. CDR3 coding DNA: TGCGCCAGCAGCCCTGGCCGGGGGACGGCAGTAGAAAACACCATATATTTT. This translates into CASSPGRGTAVENTIYF.

The chain joins TRBV11-1 to TRBJ1-1, with D possibly being TRBD1 (6 bases). This CDR3 is built from 17 residues. Per the germline V gene, CDR1 is SGHAT and CDR2 is FQDESV (reference sequence). The V end was cut by 4 bases, the J end by 1 base, with 19 bases between. The CDR3 region has the DNA TGTGCCAGCAGCTACCTTATAAACAGGGTAAGGAACACTGAAGCTTTCTTT. This translates into CASSYLINRVRNTEAFF.

This chain joins TRBV2 and TRBJ2-1, with D possibly being TRBD2 (6 bases). Germline CDR1 is SNHLY and CDR2 is FYNNEI. Trimming stripped 0 bases from V and 1 base from J, with 13 bases between. This CDR3 spans 17 amino acids. The CDR3 DNA is TGTGCCAGCAGTGAAGCCATAGCGGAAAGGTCCTACAATGAGCAGTTCTTC. This gives the protein CASSEAIAERSYNEQFF.

The chain has TRBV7-4 and TRBJ2-1; the match to TRBD2 covers 13 bases. The CDR3 extends over 17 amino acids. Losses at the gene ends were 6 bases for V and 9 bases for J; bases not matched to a gene: 14. Germline lookup yields CDR1 SGHVT and CDR2 SQSDAQ. The CDR3 sequence: CASRKLAGGLVPSEQFF. The CDR3 nucleotides read TGTGCCAGCAGGAAACTAGCGGGAGGGTTGGTTCCGAGTGAGCAGTTCTTC.

The rearrangement links TRBV27 to TRBJ1-1; 8 nucleotides line up with TRBD1. The germline V gene has CDR1 MNHEY and CDR2 SMNVEV (reference sequence). V trimming: 5 bases; J trimming: 1 base; junction bases outside the gene matches: 15. This CDR3 region has 18 residues. CDR3 sequence (DNA): TGTGCCAGCAGTGCCTACCCCGTAACAGGGGGTAGGAACACTGAAGCTTTCTTT. Amino acid sequence: CASSAYPVTGGRNTEAFF.

The V and J genes are TRBV10-3 and TRBJ1-1; D remains unclear. Germline V gives CDR1 ENHRY, CDR2 SYGVKD. The CDR3 has 13 amino acids. V dropped 5 bases and J dropped 1 base, with 8 bases sitting between them. The CDR3 DNA is TGTGCCATCAGTCTGACACAGAACACTGAAGCTTTCTTT. Its translation: CAISLTQNTEAFF.

The rearrangement uses TRBV27 and TRBJ1-3; a weak D match, TRBD1 (5 bases). Germline-derived CDR1 and CDR2 are MNHEY and SMNVEV (reference sequence). The V and J ends lost 0 bases and 4 bases respectively, with 13 bases between them. The CDR3 loop spans 16 amino acids. Written as DNA, the CDR3 is TGTGCCAGCAGTTTATCCGGGGCGCAACTAGGAAACACCATATATTTT. It encodes CASSLSGAQLGNTIYF.

J is TRBJ2-1 and V is TRBV27; TRBD1 matches 7 bases. In germline, CDR1 is MNHEY, CDR2 SMNVEV (reference sequence). This CDR3 is 15 amino acids long. The junction had 4 bases not matched to a gene; V was cut back by 5 bases and J by 0 bases. In DNA form, the CDR3 reads TGTGCCAGCAGTCCACAGGGGACCTCCTACAATGAGCAGTTCTTC. It yields the protein CASSPQGTSYNEQFF.

The chain combines TRBV7-9 with TRBJ1-2, with D unclear. V was clipped by 3 bases and J by 0 bases, with 8 bases between them. This CDR3 has 14 residues. Germline loops: CDR1 SEHNR, CDR2 FQNEAQ (reference sequence). CDR3 region: CASSFQSANYGYTF. For the CDR3, the DNA is TGTGCCAGCAGCTTTCAATCAGCTAACTATGGCTACACCTTC.

The J gene is TRBJ2-5, the V gene TRBV7-3; TRBD2 matches at 10 bases. The CDR3 totals 14 residues. The germline gives CDR1 SGHTA, CDR2 FQGTGA. Germline trimming cut 3 bases from V and 7 bases from J; bases unmatched to any gene: 5. Here the CDR3 DNA reads TGTGCCAGCAGCTTCCAGCGGGAGGGATCGACCCAGTACTTC. This translates into CASSFQREGSTQYF.

This clone showed up just once. CDR3: CASSPAKAKKLFF. For the CDR3, the DNA is TGTGCCAGCAGCCCCGCTAAGGCGAAAAAACTGTTTTTT. The chain carries TRBV5-6 and TRBJ1-4; no clear D. Germline CDR1 is SGHDT and CDR2 is YYEEEE. The CDR3 consists of 13 residues. V was trimmed by 4 bases and J by 9 bases, leaving 13 bases between them.

In this sample, this clone turned up once. The chain employs TRBV9 and TRBJ2-1; D assignment may be TRBD1 or TRBD2 (5 bases each). Germline V CDR1 and CDR2: SGDLS, YYNGEE. Trimming took 0 bases from V and 2 from J, leaving 9 bases between them. The CDR3 totals 15 residues. The CDR3 sequence: CASSVVPGPYNEQFF. The CDR3 DNA follows: TGTGCCAGCAGCGTAGTCCCGGGGCCCTACAATGAGCAGTTCTTC.

The genes are TRBV5-4 and TRBJ1-2; TRBD1 is a possible D gene (5 bases). V lost 4 bases and J 0 bases, leaving 16 bases between the germline ends. The CDR3 extends over 16 amino acids. Germline V gene sequence: CDR1 SGHNT, CDR2 YYREEE (reference sequence). This CDR3 is CASSPDRGRTNYGYTF. CDR3 bases: TGTGCCAGCAGCCCGGATCGGGGACGGACTAACTATGGCTACACCTTC.